These 13 T cell receptor beta chains originate from one sample sequenced in a study of T cell responses to AZD1222 COVID-19 vaccine. The method was immunoSEQ multiplex PCR; TCRdb's version includes in-frame clones alone and lacks a portion of them. The profile shows about 27,000 clones, roughly 90% of them singletons. The source was peripheral blood, collected 28 days after the second AZD1222 dose. The receptor set was obtained from an adult who received the AZD1222 COVID-19 vaccine.

The chain employs TRBV20-1 and TRBJ2-1; 11 bases are shared with TRBD2. Trimming at V came to 3 bases and at J to 7 bases, leaving 5 bases not matched to a gene. CDR1 is DFQATT, CDR2 SNEGSKA, per germline (reference sequence). The CDR3 is 14 residues long. The CDR3 region is CSASPSGRKNEQFF. CDR3 coding DNA: TGCAGTGCTAGTCCTAGCGGGAGGAAGAATGAGCAGTTCTTC.

The J gene is TRBJ2-6, the V gene TRBV6-4; D tentatively fits TRBD1 or TRBD2 (5 bases each). Looked up from germline, CDR1 is MRHNA and CDR2 is SNTAGT. The CDR3 has 16 amino acids. Trimming left V 0 bases short and J 4 bases short, with 10 bases between. CDR3 DNA: TGTGCCAGCAGTGACTCATTAGGGACCGGGGCCAACGTCCTGACTTTC. It translates to CASSDSLGTGANVLTF.

In this sample, this clone turned up a few times. This chain links TRBV11-2 with TRBJ2-2, with a tentative D call TRBD2 (5 bases). Per germline, CDR1 SGHAT and CDR2 FQNNGV. The CDR3 is made up of 13 amino acids. V was clipped by 5 bases and J by 5 bases, with 9 bases between them. CDR3 bases: TGTGCCAGCAGCCCCGGGGTGACCGGGGAGCTGTTTTTT. Its translation is CASSPGVTGELFF.

CDR3 in amino acids: CASSPLSGTNNQPQHF. The CDR3 nucleotides are TGTGCCAGCAGCCCGTTATCCGGGACTAATAATCAGCCCCAGCATTTT. The chain couples TRBV5-5 to TRBJ1-5, with a possible D match to TRBD1 (5 bases). V was trimmed by 4 bases and J by 4 bases, leaving 18 bases between them. This CDR3 contains 16 residues. Germline lookup yields CDR1 SGHKS and CDR2 YYEKEE (reference sequence).

The chain couples TRBV12-3 or TRBV12-4 to TRBJ2-7, with a possible D match to TRBD2 (7 bases). The CDR3 covers 13 residues. Trimming removed 7 bases at V and 12 bases at J, with 22 bases between. The CDR3 DNA follows: TGTGCCAGCAACCTAAGCGGGGACAAGGCCCGGTACTTC. This sequence encodes CASNLSGDKARYF.

CDR3 region: CASSLGLSGSTDTQYF. CDR3 nucleotides: TGTGCCAGCAGCTTAGGTTTGTCGGGGAGCACAGATACGCAGTATTTT. The chain couples TRBV7-2 to TRBJ2-3, with D possibly TRBD2 on 5 matching bases. The length of the CDR3 is 16 residues. CDR1 SGHTA and CDR2 FQGNSA come from the germline V gene. With 1 base removed from V and 0 bases from J, the gap between germline ends came to 11 bases.

This clone was seen a single time. The chain has TRBV5-4 and TRBJ1-4, with 7 bases identical to TRBD1. This CDR3 comprises 17 residues. V was clipped by 4 bases and J by 2 bases; unmatched bases: 11. CDR1 SGHNT and CDR2 YYREEE come from the germline V gene (reference sequence). CDR3 loop: CASSARDRPATNEKLFF. The CDR3 coding sequence is TGTGCCAGCAGCGCTCGGGACAGACCAGCGACTAATGAAAAACTGTTTTTT. The whole variable domain, filled in from reference TRBV5-4 and TRBJ1-4, reads ETGVTQSPTHLIKTRGQQVTLRCSSQSGHNTVSWYQQALGQGPQFIFQYYREEENGRGNFPPRFSGLQFPNYSSELNVNALELDDSALYLCASSARDRPATNEKLFFGSGTQLSVL.

The gene calls are TRBV9 and TRBJ2-3, with 12 nucleotides matching TRBD2. The CDR3 is 17 residues long. The trim removed 0 bases at V and 1 base at J, leaving 3 bases unmatched. Germline assignment: CDR1 SGDLS and CDR2 YYNGEE. This CDR3 reads CASSVARLAGGTDTQYF. In nucleotides, the CDR3 is TGTGCCAGCAGCGTAGCTCGACTAGCGGGAGGCACAGATACGCAGTATTTT. Variable domain in full (rest from reference TRBV9 and TRBJ2-3): DSGVTQTPKHLITATGQRVTLRCSPRSGDLSVYWYQQSLDQGLQFLIQYYNGEERAKGNILERFSAQQFPDLHSELNLSSLELGDSALYFCASSVARLAGGTDTQYFGPGTRLTVL.

V usage is TRBV7-2 and J usage is TRBJ2-3; 9 bases fit TRBD1. This CDR3 has 17 residues. V shed 0 bases and J 4 bases; nucleotides not matched to a gene: 8. CDR1 and CDR2 (germline): SGHTA, FQGNSA. In DNA, the CDR3 is TGTGCCAGCAGCTTAGCCAGCGGGACAGGGTGGGCAGATACGCAGTATTTT. This sequence encodes CASSLASGTGWADTQYF.

The chain is built from TRBV4-2 and TRBJ1-2; 10 nucleotides match TRBD1. The junction had 9 bases not matched to a gene; V was cut back by 4 bases and J by 4 bases. The V gene's germline CDR1 is LGHNA and CDR2 YNFKEQ. The CDR3 has 16 amino acids. The CDR3 DNA follows: TGTGCCAGCAGCCGCCCCGGGACAGGGGTGGCCTATGGCTACACCTTC. Protein sequence: CASSRPGTGVAYGYTF.

This sequence joins TRBV24-1 and TRBJ2-2; D might be TRBD1 (7 bases). V gave up 9 bases and J gave up 3 bases, with 13 bases separating them. This CDR3 contains 14 residues. Germline assignment: CDR1 KGHDR and CDR2 SFDVKD. CDR3 nucleotides: TGTGCCACCTGGGGCGGGACAGACACCGGGGAGCTGTTTTTT. Its translation is CATWGGTDTGELFF.

This sequence joins TRBV27 and TRBJ1-1; 8 bases fit TRBD1. CDR1 MNHEY and CDR2 SMNVEV come from the germline V gene (reference sequence). The CDR3 spans 16 residues. With V trimmed by 5 bases and J by 1 base, 9 bases remained unmatched. DNA of the CDR3: TGTGCCAGCAGTCCCATAGGACAGGGTTGGAACACTGAAGCTTTCTTT. Amino acid sequence: CASSPIGQGWNTEAFF.

This clone was seen only a few times. This chain connects TRBV4-1 to TRBJ2-3; D not certain. Trimming removed 1 base at V and 4 bases at J, with 6 bases between. CDR1 MGHRA and CDR2 YSYEKL come from the germline V gene. This CDR3 spans 13 amino acids. The chain's CDR3 is CASSQGKADTQYF. The CDR3 DNA reads TGCGCCAGCAGCCAAGGGAAGGCAGATACGCAGTATTTT.